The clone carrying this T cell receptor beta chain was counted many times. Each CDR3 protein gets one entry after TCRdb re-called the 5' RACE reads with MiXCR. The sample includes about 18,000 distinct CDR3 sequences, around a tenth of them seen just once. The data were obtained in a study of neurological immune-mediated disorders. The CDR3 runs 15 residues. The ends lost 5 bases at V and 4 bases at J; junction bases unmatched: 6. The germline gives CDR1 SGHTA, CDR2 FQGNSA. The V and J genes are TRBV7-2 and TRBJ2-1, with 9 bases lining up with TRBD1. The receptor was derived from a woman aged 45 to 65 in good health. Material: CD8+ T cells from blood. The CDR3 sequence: CASSNRDRVYNEQFF. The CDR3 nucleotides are TGTGCCAGCAGCAACCGGGACAGGGTATACAATGAGCAGTTCTTC.